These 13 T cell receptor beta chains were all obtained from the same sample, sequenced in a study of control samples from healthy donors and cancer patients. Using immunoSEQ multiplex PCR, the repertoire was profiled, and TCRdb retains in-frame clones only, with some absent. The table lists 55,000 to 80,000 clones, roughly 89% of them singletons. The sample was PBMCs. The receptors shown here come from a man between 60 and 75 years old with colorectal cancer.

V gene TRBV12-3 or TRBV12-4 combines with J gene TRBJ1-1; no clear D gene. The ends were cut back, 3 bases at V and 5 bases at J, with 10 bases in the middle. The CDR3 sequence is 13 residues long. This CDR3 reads CASSFSRITEAFF. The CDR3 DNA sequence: TGTGCCAGCAGTTTCTCACGGATAACTGAAGCTTTCTTT.

The chain's CDR3 is CASSLLGGATEAFF. In DNA, the CDR3 is TGTGCCAGCAGCTTGCTCGGGGGTGCCACTGAAGCTTTCTTT. The genes are TRBV7-2 and TRBJ1-1; a possible D gene is TRBD1 (5 bases). The CDR3 runs 14 residues. Germline V gene sequence: CDR1 SGHTA, CDR2 FQGNSA. The V end lost 3 bases, the J end lost 4 bases, and 12 bases lay between the germline ends. Variable domain in full (rest from reference TRBV7-2 and TRBJ1-1): GAGVSQSPSNKVTEKGKDVELRCDPISGHTALYWYRQSLGQGLEFLIYFQGNSAPDKSGLPSDRFSAERTGGSVSTLTIQRTQQEDSAVYLCASSLLGGATEAFFGQGTRLTVV.

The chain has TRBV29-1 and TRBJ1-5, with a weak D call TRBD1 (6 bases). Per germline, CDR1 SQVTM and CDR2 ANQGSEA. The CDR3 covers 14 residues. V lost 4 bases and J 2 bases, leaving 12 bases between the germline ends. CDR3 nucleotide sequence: TGCAGCGTTGGGGGAGGGGGGGGCAATCAGCCCCAGCATTTT. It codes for CSVGGGGGNQPQHF.

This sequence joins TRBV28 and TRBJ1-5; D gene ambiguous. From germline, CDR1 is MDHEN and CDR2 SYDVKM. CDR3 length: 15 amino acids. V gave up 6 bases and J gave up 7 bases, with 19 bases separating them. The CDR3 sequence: CASSTPHRGGQPQHF. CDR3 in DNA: TGTGCCAGCAGCACCCCCCACCGGGGAGGACAGCCCCAGCATTTT.

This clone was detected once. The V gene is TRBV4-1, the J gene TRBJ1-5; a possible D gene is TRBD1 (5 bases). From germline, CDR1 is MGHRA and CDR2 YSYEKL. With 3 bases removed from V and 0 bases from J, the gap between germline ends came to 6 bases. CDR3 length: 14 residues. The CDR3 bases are TGCGCCAGCAGCCAGAGGGGTAGCAATCAGCCCCAGCATTTT. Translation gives CASSQRGSNQPQHF.

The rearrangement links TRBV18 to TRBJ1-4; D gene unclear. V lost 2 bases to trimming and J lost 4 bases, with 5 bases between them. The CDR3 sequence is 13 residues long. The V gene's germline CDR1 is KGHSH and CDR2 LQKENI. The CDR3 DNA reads TGTGCCAGCTCACCAGGGATTAATGAAAAACTGTTTTTT. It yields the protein CASSPGINEKLFF.

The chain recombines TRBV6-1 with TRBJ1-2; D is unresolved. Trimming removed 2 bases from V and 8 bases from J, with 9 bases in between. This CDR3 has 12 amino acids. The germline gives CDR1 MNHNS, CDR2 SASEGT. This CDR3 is CASSEKPFGYTF. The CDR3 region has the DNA TGTGCCAGCAGTGAAAAGCCTTTCGGCTACACCTTC.

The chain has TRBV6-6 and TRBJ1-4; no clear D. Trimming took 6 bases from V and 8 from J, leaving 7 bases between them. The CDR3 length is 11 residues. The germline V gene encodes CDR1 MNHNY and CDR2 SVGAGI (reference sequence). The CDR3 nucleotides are TGTGCCAGCAGCACCGCGGAAAAACTGTTTTTT. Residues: CASSTAEKLFF.

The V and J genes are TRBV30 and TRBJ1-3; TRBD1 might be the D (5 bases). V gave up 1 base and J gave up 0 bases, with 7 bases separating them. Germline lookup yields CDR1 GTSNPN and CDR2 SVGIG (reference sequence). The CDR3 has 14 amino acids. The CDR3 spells CAWSAGLSGNTIYF. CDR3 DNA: TGTGCCTGGAGTGCGGGACTCTCTGGAAACACCATATATTTT.

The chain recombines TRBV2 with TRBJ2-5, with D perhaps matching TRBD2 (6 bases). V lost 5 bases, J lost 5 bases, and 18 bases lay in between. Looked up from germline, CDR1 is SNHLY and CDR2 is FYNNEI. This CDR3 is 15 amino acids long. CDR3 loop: CASSLPPGVRETQYF. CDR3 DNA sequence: TGTGCCAGCAGTTTACCCCCGGGGGTCAGGGAGACCCAGTACTTC.

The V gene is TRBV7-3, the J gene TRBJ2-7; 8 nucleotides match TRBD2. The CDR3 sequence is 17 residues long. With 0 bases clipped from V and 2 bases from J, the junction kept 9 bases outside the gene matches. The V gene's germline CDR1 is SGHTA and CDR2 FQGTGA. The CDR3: CASSLTSVAGQPYEQYF. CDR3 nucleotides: TGTGCCAGCAGCTTAACGTCGGTAGCGGGGCAACCCTACGAGCAGTACTTC.

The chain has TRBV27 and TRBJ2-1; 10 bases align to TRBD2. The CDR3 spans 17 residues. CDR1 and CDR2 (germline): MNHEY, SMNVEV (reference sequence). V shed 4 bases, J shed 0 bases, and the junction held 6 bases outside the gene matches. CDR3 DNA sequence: TGTGCCAGCAGTTCCCCCGTAGCGGGGGGCTCCTACAATGAGCAGTTCTTC. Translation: CASSSPVAGGSYNEQFF.

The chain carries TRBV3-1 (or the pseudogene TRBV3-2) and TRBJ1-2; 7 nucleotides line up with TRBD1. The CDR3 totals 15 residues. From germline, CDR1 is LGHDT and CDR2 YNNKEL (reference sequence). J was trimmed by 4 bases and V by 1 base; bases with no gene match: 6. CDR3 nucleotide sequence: TGTGCCAGCAGCCAAGGGATGACAGGGCTCTATGGCTACACCTTC. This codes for CASSQGMTGLYGYTF.